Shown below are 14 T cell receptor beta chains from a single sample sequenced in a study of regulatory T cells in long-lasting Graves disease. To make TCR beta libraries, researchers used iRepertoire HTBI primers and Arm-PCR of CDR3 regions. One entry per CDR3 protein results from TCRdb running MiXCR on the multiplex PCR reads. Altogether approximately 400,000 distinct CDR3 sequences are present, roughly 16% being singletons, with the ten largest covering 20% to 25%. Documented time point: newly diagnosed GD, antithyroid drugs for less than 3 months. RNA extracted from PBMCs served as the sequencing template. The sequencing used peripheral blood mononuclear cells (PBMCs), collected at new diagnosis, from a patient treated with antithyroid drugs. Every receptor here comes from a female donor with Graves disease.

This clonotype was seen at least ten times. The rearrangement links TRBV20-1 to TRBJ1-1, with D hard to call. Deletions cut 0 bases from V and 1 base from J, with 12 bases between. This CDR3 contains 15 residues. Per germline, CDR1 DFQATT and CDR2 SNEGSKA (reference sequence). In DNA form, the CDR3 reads TGCAGTGCTAGAGAAGTGAGGCCGCCGAACACTGAAGCTTTCTTT. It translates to CSAREVRPPNTEAFF.

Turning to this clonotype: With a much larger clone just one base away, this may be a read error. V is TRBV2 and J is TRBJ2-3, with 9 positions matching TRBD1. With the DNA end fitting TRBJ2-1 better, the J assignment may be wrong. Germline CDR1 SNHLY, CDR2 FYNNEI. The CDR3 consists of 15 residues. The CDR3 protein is CASSRTGAVSDVQFF. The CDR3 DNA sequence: TGTGCCAGCAGCCGGACAGGGGCTGTGAGCGATGTGCAGTTCTTC.

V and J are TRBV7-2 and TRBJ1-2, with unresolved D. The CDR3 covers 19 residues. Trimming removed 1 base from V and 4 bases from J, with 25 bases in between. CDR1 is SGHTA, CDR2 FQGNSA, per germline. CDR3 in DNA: TGTGCCAGCAGCTTAGGATTTTGGGCGGCGGGTGGACCACTCTATGGCTACACCTTC. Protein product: CASSLGFWAAGGPLYGYTF.

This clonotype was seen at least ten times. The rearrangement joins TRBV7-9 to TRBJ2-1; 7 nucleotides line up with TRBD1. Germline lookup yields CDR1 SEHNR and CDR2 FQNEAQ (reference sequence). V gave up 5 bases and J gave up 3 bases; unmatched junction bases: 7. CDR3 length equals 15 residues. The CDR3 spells CASSPWQGDYNEQFF. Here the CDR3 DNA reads TGTGCCAGCAGCCCGTGGCAGGGGGACTACAATGAGCAGTTCTTC.

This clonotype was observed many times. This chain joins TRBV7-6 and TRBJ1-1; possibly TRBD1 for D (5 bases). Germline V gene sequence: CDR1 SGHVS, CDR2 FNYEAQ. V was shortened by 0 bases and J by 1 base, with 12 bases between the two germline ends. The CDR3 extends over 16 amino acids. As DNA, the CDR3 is TGTGCCAGCAGCTTAGCTCGGAGGGGCGGGAACACTGAAGCTTTCTTT. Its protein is CASSLARRGGNTEAFF. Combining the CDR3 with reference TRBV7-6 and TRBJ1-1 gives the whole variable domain GAGVSQSPRYKVTKRGQDVALRCDPISGHVSLYWYRQALGQGPEFLTYFNYEAQQDKSGLPNDRFSAERPEGSISTLTIQRTEQRDSAMYRCASSLARRGGNTEAFFGQGTRLTVV.

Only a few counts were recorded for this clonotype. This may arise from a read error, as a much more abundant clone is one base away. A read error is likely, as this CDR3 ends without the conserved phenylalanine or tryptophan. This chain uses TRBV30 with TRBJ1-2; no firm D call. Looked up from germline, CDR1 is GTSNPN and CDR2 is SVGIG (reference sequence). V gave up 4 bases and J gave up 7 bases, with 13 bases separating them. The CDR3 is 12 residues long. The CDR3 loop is CAWTWGGSGYTL. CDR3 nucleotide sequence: TGTGCCTGGACATGGGGAGGTTCTGGCTACACCCTC.

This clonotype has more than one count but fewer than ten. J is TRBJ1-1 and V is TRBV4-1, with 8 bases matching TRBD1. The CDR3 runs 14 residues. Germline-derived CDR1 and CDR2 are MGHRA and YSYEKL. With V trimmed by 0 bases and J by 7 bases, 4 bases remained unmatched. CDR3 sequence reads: CASSQEDRVIEAFF. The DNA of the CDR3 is TGCGCCAGCAGCCAAGAGGACAGGGTGATTGAAGCTTTCTTT.

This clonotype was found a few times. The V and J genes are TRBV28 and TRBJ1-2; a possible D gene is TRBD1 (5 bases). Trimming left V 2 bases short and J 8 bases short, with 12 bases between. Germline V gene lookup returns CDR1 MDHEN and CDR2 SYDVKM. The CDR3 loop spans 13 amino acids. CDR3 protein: CASSLSGGFGYTF. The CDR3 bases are TGTGCCAGCAGTTTAAGTGGGGGGTTCGGCTACACCTTC.

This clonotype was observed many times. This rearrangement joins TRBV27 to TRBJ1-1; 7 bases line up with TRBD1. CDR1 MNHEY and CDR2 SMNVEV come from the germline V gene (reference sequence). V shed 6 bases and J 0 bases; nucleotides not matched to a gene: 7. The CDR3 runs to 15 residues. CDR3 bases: TGTGCCAGCAGAAATCCGGGACAGATGAACACTGAAGCTTTCTTT. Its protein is CASRNPGQMNTEAFF.

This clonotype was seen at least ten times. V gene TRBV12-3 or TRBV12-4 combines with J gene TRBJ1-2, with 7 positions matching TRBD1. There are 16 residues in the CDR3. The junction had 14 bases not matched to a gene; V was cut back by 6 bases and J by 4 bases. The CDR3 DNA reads TGTGCCAGCAGCCTGAGGGGAGGGGGCGCGGGCTATGGCTACACCTTC. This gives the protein CASSLRGGGAGYGYTF.

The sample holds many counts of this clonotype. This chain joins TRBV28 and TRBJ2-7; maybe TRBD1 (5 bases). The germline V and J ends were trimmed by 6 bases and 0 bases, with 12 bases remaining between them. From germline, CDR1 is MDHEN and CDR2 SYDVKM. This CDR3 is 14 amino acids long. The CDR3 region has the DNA TGTGCCAGCAGACTTGGGGCCTTCTCCTACGAGCAGTACTTC. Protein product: CASRLGAFSYEQYF.

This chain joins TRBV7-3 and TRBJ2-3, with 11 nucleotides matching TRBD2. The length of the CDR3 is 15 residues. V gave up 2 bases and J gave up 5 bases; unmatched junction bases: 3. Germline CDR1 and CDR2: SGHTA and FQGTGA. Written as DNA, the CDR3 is TGTGCCAGCAGCTTAGGACTAGCGGGTGGAGATACGCAGTATTTT. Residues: CASSLGLAGGDTQYF.

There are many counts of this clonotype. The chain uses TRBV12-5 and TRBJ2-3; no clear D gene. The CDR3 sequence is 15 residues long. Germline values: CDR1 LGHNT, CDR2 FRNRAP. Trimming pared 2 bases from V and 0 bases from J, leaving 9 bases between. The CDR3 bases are TGTGCTAGTGGTTTGAGCAGCTCAAGCACAGATACGCAGTATTTT. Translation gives CASGLSSSSTDTQYF. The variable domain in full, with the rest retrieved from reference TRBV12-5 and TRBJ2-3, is DARVTQTPRHKVTEMGQEVTMRCQPILGHNTVFWYRQTMMQGLELLAYFRNRAPLDDSGMPKDRFSAEMPDATLATLKIQPSEPRDSAVYFCASGLSSSSTDTQYFGPGTRLTVL.

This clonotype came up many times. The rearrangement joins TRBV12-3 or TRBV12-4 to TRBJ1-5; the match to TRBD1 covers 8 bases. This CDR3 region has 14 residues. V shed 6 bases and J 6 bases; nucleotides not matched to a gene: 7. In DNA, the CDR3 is TGTGCCAGCAGACCCGGACAGGGAGGTCAGCCCCAGCATTTT. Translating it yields CASRPGQGGQPQHF.